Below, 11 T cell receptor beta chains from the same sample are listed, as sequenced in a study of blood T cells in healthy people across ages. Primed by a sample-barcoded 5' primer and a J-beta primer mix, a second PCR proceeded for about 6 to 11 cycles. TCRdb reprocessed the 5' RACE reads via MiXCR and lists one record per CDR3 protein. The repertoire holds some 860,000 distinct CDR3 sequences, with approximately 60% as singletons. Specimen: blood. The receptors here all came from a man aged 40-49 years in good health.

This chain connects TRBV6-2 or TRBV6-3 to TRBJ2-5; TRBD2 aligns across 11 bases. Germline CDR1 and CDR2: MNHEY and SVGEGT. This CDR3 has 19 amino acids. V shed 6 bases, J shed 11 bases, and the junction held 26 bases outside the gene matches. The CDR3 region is CASSPGSASGRRLHNEQYF. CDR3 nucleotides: TGTGCCAGCAGCCCGGGGTCGGCTAGCGGGAGGCGCCTACACAATGAGCAGTACTTC.

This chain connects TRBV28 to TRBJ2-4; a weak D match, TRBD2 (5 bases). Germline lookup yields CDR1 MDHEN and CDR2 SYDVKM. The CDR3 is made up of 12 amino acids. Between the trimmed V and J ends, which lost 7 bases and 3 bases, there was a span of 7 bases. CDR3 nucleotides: TGTGCCAGCAAAGAGGGCAAAAACATTCAGTACTTC. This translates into CASKEGKNIQYF. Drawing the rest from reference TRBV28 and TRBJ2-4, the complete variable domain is DVKVTQSSRYLVKRTGEKVFLECVQDMDHENMFWYRQDPGLGLRLIYFSYDVKMKEKGDIPEGYSVSREKKERFSLILESASTNQTSMYLCASKEGKNIQYFGAGTRLSVL.

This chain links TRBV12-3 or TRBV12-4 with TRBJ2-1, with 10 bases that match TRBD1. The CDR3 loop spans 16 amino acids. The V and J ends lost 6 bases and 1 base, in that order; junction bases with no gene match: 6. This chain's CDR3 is CASSLGQGLSYNEQFF. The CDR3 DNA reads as TGTGCCAGCAGCCTGGGACAGGGGTTATCCTACAATGAGCAGTTCTTC.

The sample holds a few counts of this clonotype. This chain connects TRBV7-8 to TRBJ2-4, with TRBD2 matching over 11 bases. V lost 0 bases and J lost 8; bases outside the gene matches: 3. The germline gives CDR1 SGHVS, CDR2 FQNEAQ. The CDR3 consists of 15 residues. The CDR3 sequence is CASSLAVAGGDIQYF. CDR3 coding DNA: TGTGCCAGCAGCTTAGCTGTAGCGGGAGGGGACATTCAGTACTTC.

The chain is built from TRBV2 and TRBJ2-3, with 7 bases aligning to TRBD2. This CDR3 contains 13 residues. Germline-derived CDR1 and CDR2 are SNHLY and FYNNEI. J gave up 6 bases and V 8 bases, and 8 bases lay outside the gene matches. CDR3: CASDEEGGDTQYF. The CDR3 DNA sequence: TGTGCCAGCGATGAAGAGGGAGGGGATACGCAGTATTTT. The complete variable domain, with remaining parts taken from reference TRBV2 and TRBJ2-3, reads EPEVTQTPSHQVTQMGQEVILRCVPISNHLYFYWYRQILGQKVEFLVSFYNNEISEKSEIFDDQFSVERPDGSNFTLKIRSTKLEDSAMYFCASDEEGGDTQYFGPGTRLTVL.

For the CDR3, the DNA is TGTGCCAGCAGCCAGAGGACTAGCGGGGGGGCAGATACGCAGTATTTT. Protein product: CASSQRTSGGADTQYF. V is TRBV5-6 and J is TRBJ2-3; 15 bases are shared with TRBD2. After removal of 4 bases from V and 4 bases from J, the junction contained 4 bases not matched to a gene. Germline values: CDR1 SGHDT, CDR2 YYEEEE. This CDR3 is 16 amino acids long.

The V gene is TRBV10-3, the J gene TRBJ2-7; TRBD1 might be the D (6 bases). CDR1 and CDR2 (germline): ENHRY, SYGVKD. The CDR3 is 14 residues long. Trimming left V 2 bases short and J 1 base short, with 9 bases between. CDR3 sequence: CAISETDRSYEQYF. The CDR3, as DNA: TGTGCCATCAGTGAGACAGACAGGTCCTACGAGCAGTACTTC.

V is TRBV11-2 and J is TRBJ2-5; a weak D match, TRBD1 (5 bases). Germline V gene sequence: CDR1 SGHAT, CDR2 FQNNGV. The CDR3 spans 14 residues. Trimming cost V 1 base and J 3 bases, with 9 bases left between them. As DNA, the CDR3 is TGTGCCAGCAGCTTAGGGCCAGGGAAAGAGACCCAGTACTTC. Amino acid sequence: CASSLGPGKETQYF.

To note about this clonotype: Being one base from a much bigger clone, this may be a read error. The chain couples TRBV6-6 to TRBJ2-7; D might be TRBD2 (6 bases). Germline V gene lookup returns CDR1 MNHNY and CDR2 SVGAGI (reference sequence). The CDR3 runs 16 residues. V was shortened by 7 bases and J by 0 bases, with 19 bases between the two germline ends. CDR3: CASTNSGHTLSYEQYF. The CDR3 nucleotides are TGTGCCAGCACGAACAGCGGGCATACACTCTCCTACGAGCAGTACTTC.

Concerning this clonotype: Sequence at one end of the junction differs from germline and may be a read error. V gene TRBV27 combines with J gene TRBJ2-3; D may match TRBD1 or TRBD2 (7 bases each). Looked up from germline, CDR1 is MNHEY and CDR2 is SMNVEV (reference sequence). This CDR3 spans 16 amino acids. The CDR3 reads CASSSLTSFGTDMQYF. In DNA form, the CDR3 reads TGTGCCAGCAGTTCTCTGACTAGCTTTGGGACAGATATGCAGTATTTT.

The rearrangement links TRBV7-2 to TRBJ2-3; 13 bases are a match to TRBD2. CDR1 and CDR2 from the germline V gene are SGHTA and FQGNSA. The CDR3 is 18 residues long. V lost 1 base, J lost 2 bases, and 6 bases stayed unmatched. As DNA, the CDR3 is TGTGCCAGCAGCTTAGTGGCGGGGACTAGCGGGGCCACAGATACGCAGTATTTT. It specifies CASSLVAGTSGATDTQYF.